This T cell receptor beta chain was found in a study of cytomegalovirus exposure and HLA in healthy donors. Comment on this clone: Its antigen remains unknown.

The trim removed 0 bases at V and 3 bases at J, leaving 12 bases unmatched. This CDR3 spans 17 amino acids. Germline V CDR1 and CDR2: SQVTM, ANQGSEA. Overall study findings and caveats: A few chains tied to CMV proved CMV antigen-specific in vitro. Some V segments (TRBV6-2 and TRBV6-3 among them) were excluded as indistinguishable.

It was healthy bone marrow donors who served as donors. Researchers ran the PCR with 60 Vbeta and 13 Jbeta primers. This table comes from immunoSEQ multiplex PCR, and its TCRdb copy is limited to in-frame clones, with some not included. The sample consists of 90,000 to 150,000 clones, less than 90% of them appearing once. The sequenced sample was PBMCs. This receptor was obtained from a man aged 45 to 65 in good health and CMV-seronegative. J is TRBJ1-1 and V is TRBV29-1, with 8 bases identical to TRBD1. The CDR3 loop is CSVEDGSRDRYYTEAFF. In DNA form, the CDR3 reads TGCAGCGTTGAAGATGGTAGTCGGGACAGGTACTACACTGAAGCTTTCTTT.